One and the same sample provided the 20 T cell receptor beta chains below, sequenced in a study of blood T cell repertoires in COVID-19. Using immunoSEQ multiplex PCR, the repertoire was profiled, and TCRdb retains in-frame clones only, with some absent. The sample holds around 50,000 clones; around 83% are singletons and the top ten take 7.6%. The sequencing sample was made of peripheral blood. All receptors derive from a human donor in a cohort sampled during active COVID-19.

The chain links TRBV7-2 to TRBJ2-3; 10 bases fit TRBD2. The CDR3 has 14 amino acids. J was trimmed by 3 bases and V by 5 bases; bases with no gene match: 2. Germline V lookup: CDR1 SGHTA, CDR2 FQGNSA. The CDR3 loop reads CASSPLAGTDTQYF. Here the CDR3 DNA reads TGTGCCAGCAGCCCACTAGCGGGAACAGATACGCAGTATTTT. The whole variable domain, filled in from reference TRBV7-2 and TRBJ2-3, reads GAGVSQSPSNKVTEKGKDVELRCDPISGHTALYWYRQSLGQGLEFLIYFQGNSAPDKSGLPSDRFSAERTGGSVSTLTIQRTQQEDSAVYLCASSPLAGTDTQYFGPGTRLTVL.

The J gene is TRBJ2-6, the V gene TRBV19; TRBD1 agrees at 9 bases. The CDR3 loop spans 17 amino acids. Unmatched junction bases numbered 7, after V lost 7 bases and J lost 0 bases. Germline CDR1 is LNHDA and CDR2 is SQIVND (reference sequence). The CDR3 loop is CASNLQGAPSGANVLTF. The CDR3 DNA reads TGTGCCAGTAATTTACAGGGGGCACCCTCTGGGGCCAACGTCCTGACTTTC.

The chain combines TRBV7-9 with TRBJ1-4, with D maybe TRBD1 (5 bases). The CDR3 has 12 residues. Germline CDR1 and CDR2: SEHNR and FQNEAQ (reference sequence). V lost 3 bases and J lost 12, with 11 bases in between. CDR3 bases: TGTGCCAGCAGCTTTGGGGGGAGACAACTGTTTTTT. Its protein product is CASSFGGRQLFF.

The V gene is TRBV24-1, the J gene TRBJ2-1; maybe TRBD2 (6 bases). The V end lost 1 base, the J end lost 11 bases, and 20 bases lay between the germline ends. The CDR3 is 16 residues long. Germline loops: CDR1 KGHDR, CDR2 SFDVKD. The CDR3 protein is CATSDFGDSEGGKQFF. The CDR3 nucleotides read TGTGCCACCAGTGATTTCGGGGACTCAGAGGGAGGAAAGCAGTTCTTC.

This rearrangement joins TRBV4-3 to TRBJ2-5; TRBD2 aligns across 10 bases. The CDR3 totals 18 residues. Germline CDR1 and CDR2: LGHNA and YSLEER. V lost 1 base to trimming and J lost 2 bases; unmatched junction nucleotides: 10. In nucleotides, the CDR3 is TGCGCCAGCAGCCAAGGGCGGGGGGGTAGCGGGAGGCAAGAGACCCAGTACTTC. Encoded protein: CASSQGRGGSGRQETQYF.

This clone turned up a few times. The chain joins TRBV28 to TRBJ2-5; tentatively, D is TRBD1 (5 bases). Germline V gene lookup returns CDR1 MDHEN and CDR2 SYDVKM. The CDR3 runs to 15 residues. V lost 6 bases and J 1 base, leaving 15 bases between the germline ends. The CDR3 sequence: CASSSPKGPQETQYF. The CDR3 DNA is TGTGCCAGCAGCTCGCCAAAGGGGCCCCAAGAGACCCAGTACTTC.

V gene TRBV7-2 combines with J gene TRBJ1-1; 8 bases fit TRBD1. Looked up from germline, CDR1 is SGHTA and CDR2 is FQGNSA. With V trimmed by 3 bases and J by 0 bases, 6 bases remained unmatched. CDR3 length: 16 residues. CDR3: CASSFRGTGLNTEAFF. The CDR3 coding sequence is TGTGCCAGCAGCTTTCGTGGGACAGGTTTGAACACTGAAGCTTTCTTT.

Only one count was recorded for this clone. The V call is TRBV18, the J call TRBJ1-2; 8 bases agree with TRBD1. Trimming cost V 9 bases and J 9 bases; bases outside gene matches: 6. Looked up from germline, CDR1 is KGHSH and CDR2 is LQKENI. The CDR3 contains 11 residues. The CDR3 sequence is CASSTGVSYTF. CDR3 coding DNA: TGTGCCAGTTCGACAGGGGTAAGCTACACCTTC.

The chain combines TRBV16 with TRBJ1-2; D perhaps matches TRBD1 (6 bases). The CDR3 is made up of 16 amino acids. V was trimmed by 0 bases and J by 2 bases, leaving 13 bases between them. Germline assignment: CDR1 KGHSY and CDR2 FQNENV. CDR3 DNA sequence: TGTGCCAGCAGCCAATCGGGGGCGATATTAAACTATGGCTACACCTTC. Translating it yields CASSQSGAILNYGYTF.

The CDR3 nucleotides read TGTGCCAGCAGTTTTTATAGCGGGGGAGCCTACGAGCAGTACTTC. It is translated as CASSFYSGGAYEQYF. The chain links TRBV27 to TRBJ2-7; TRBD2 matches at 9 bases. The CDR3 extends over 15 amino acids. Germline V lookup: CDR1 MNHEY, CDR2 SMNVEV (reference sequence). V lost 3 bases, J lost 2 bases, and 5 bases stayed unmatched.

DNA for the CDR3: TGTGCCAGCAATTTGCTAGCGGGAGGGCTAGTCAATGAGCAGTTCTTC. Protein sequence: CASNLLAGGLVNEQFF. The chain employs TRBV2 and TRBJ2-1, with 12 bases aligning to TRBD2. From germline, CDR1 is SNHLY and CDR2 FYNNEI. V lost 7 bases to trimming and J lost 6 bases; unmatched junction nucleotides: 10. The CDR3 is 16 residues long.

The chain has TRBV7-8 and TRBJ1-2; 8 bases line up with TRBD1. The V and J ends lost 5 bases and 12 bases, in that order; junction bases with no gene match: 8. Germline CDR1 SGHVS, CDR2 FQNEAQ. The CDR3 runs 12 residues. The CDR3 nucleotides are TGTGCCAGCAGCCCCCCGACAGGGGTAAACACCTTC. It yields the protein CASSPPTGVNTF.

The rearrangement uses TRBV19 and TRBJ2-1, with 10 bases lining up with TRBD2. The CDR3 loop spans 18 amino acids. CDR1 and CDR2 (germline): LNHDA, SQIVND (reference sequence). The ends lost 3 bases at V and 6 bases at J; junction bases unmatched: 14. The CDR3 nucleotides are TGTGCCAGTAGTATCCGCGGCGTGGGGCTAGCGGGAGCCAATGAGCAGTTCTTC. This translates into CASSIRGVGLAGANEQFF.

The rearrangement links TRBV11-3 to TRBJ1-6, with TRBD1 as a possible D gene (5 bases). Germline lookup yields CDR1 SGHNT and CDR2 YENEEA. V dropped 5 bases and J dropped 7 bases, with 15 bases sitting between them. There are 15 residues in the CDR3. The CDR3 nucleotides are TGTGCCAGCAGCCGCAGGGCAGGGTTCAATTCACCCCTCCACTTT. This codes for CASSRRAGFNSPLHF.

Here the CDR3 reads CASSEYGRASTDTQYF. CDR3 coding DNA: TGTGCCAGCAGTGAGTATGGCAGAGCGAGCACAGATACGCAGTATTTT. This sequence joins TRBV2 and TRBJ2-3; D unclear. The CDR3 runs 16 residues. Germline CDR1 and CDR2: SNHLY and FYNNEI. Between the trimmed V and J ends, which lost 3 bases and 0 bases, there was a span of 13 bases.

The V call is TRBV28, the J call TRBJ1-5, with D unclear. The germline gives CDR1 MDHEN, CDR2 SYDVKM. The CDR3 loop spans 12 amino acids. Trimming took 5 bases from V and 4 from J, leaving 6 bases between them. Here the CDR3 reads CASSILNQPQHF. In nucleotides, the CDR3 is TGTGCCAGCAGTATTTTAAATCAGCCCCAGCATTTT.

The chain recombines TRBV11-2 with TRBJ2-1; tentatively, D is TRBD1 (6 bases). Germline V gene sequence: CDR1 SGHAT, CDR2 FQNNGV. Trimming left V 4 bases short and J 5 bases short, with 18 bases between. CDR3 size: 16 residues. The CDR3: CASSYLMGAGNNEQFF. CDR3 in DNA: TGTGCCAGCAGCTACCTGATGGGGGCAGGAAACAATGAGCAGTTCTTC.

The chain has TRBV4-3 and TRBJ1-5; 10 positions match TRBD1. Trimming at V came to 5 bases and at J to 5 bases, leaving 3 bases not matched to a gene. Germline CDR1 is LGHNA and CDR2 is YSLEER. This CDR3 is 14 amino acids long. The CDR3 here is CASSFDRGHQPQHF. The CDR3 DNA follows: TGCGCCAGCAGCTTCGACAGGGGGCATCAGCCCCAGCATTTT.

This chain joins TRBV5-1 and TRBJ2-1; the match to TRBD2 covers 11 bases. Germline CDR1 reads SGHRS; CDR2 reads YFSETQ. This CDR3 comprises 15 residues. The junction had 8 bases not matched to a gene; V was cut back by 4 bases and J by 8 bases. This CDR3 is CASSPTSGRGHEQFF. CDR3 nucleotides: TGCGCCAGCAGCCCCACTAGCGGGAGAGGCCATGAGCAGTTCTTC.

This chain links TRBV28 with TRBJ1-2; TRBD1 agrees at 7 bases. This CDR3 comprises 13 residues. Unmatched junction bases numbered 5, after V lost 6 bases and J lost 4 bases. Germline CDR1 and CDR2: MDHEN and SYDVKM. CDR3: CASSQGQVYGYTF. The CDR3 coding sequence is TGTGCCAGCAGCCAAGGACAGGTCTATGGCTACACCTTC.